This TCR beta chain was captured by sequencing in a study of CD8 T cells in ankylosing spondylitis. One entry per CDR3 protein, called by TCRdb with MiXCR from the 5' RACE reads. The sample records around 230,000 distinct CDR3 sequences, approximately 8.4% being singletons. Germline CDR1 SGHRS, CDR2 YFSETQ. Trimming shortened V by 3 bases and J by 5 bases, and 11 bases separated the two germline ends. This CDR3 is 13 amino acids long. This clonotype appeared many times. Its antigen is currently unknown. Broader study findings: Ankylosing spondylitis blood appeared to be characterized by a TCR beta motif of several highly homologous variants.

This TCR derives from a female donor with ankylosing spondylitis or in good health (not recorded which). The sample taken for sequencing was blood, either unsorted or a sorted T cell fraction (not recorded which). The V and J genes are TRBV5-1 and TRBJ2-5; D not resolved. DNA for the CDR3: TGCGCCAGCAGCTGGGCGGCTCGGGAGACCCAGTACTTC. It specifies CASSWAARETQYF. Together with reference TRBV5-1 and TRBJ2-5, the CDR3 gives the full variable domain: KAGVTQTPRYLIKTRGQQVTLSCSPISGHRSVSWYQQTPGQGLQFLFEYFSETQRNKGNFPGRFSGRQFSNSRSEMNVSTLELGDSALYLCASSWAARETQYFGPGTRLLVL.